One T cell receptor (beta chain) is described in this entry. Its antigen remains unidentified. The sample comes from a study of shared clonotypes between healthy human individuals. Study-level findings and limits: The sampled material consisted only of blood, and tissue repertoires are likely to differ.

Clones were read by immunoSEQ multiplex PCR, and TCRdb kept only the in-frame ones, dropping some. The sample yields 950,000 to 1,200,000 clones, 70% to 85% seen once. This CDR3 has 15 amino acids. Germline V lookup: CDR1 SGHDT, CDR2 YYEEEE. The V end lost 0 bases, the J end lost 5 bases, and 14 bases lay between the germline ends. Sequencing was performed on memory CD4+ T cells from PBMCs. Indicated subset: CD45RA-negative fraction. The chain links TRBV5-6 to TRBJ2-5; D is possibly TRBD2 (7 bases). This receptor was obtained from a man between 18 and 29 years old in good health. Some clones in this sample may be carry-over from other donors' samples. CDR3 loop: CASSLAKQGGETQYF. CDR3 bases: TGTGCCAGCAGCTTGGCCAAACAGGGAGGGGAGACCCAGTACTTC.